The rows below give T cell receptor beta chains drawn from one sample of a study of blood T cell repertoires in COVID-19. The assay was immunoSEQ multiplex PCR, and TCRdb's table has in-frame clones only and misses some. Of more than 150,000 clones listed, approximately 86% were seen once; the top ten hold less than 3%. The specimen was peripheral blood. Receptor source: a man aged 35-49 years with active or convalescent COVID-19. Each CDR3 is given without its conserved first and last residue. The D gene is left open where the match is weak.

>TRBV28|TRBJ1-1|.
ATIWRGNTEAF
>TRBV6-2/TRBV6-3|TRBJ2-2|TRBD2
ASSPGLATNTGELF
>TRBV30|TRBJ2-7|.
AWANDRFLYEQY
>TRBV28|TRBJ2-7|TRBD1
ASSLGDRAFGAPPYEQY
>TRBV7-9|TRBJ2-6|TRBD1
ASSFSTGGAGANVLT
>TRBV5-4|TRBJ2-5|.
ASSTEGAGETQY
>TRBV12-3/TRBV12-4|TRBJ1-5|.
ASSPLNQPQH
>TRBV2|TRBJ2-7|TRBD1
ASTGTGSYEQY
>TRBV5-1|TRBJ1-1|.
ASSLPGGMNTEAF
>TRBV12-3/TRBV12-4|TRBJ1-1|.
ASSSQGNTEAF
>TRBV2|TRBJ1-2|.
ASLVLGGAYGYT
>TRBV7-8|TRBJ2-2|.
ASSLANTRVIPGELF
>TRBV4-1|TRBJ2-5|.
ASSQAPGETQY
>TRBV5-5|TRBJ2-7|.
ASSFATDNEQY
>TRBV6-6|TRBJ1-2|.
ASTATSYGYT
>TRBV5-6|TRBJ1-2|TRBD1
ASSIRQGGYGYT
>TRBV2|TRBJ2-7|TRBD2
ARRKTGTRDKGPY
>TRBV4-2|TRBJ2-7|TRBD1
ASSPTTGLGSYEQY
>TRBV28|TRBJ1-2|.
ASSRQTPGYT
>TRBV28|TRBJ2-3|.
ASSPTTATSTDTQY
>TRBV5-1|TRBJ2-3|.
ASSLAGGGGDTQY
>TRBV30|TRBJ2-7|TRBD1
AYGTGKNSGQY
>TRBV5-5|TRBJ2-4|.
ASSFDGNIQY
>TRBV10-2|TRBJ1-1|.
ASTAGTEAF
>TRBV24-1|TRBJ1-5|.
ATSDFSNNQPQH
>TRBV25-1|TRBJ1-4|.
ASSEAGLATNEKLF
>TRBV7-9|TRBJ1-1|.
ASSPSGAATEAF
>TRBV2|TRBJ2-5|TRBD2
ASSLRGGLETQY
>TRBV9|TRBJ1-4|.
ASSVGAALREKLF
>TRBV10-3|TRBJ2-1|.
ASGREDEQF